The 3 T cell receptor beta chains below come from one sample, sequenced in a study of T cells after yellow fever vaccination. TCRdb processed the 5' RACE reads anew with MiXCR; each CDR3 protein has one entry. The profile shows some 9,300 distinct CDR3 sequences, 4% to 6% of them singletons. Sequencing was performed on PBMCs, either bulk or a sorted T-cell subset (CD4+, CD8+, memory, or dextramer-sorted; not recorded which), taken around 14 days after the first yellow fever vaccination. The origin of the receptors is a man between 18 and 35 years old who received the YFV17D yellow fever vaccine.

This clonotype was seen ten or more times. The chain couples TRBV6-5 to TRBJ1-4; the D gene is possibly TRBD1 (6 bases). The CDR3 has 17 residues. Germline loops: CDR1 MNHEY, CDR2 SVGAGI. The V end lost 2 bases, the J end lost 0 bases, and 13 bases lay between the germline ends. CDR3 amino acids: CASSYRGRGATNEKLFF. The CDR3 DNA is TGTGCCAGCAGTTACCGGGGGAGGGGGGCAACTAATGAAAAACTGTTTTTT.

By proportion, this clonotype is medium-sized. The chain employs TRBV2 and TRBJ2-7, with 8 positions matching TRBD1. Germline values: CDR1 SNHLY, CDR2 FYNNEI. J lost 2 bases, V lost 3 bases, and 3 bases had no gene match. CDR3 length: 14 amino acids. The CDR3 bases are TGTGCCAGCAGTGAGCAGGGGGCGGCCTACGAGCAGTACTTC. Translated, it gives CASSEQGAAYEQYF.

This clonotype is labeled medium-sized (0.01 to 0.1%). This sequence joins TRBV6-1 and TRBJ2-3, with TRBD1 identical over 7 bases. The CDR3 has 14 amino acids. With V trimmed by 6 bases and J by 4 bases, 7 bases remained unmatched. In germline, CDR1 is MNHNS, CDR2 SASEGT. DNA of the CDR3: TGTGCCAGCAGAGAACAGGGGCGCGCAGATACGCAGTATTTT. This encodes CASREQGRADTQYF.